These 8 T cell receptor beta chains were sequenced from one sample in a study of blood T cell repertoires in COVID-19. The method was immunoSEQ multiplex PCR; TCRdb's version includes in-frame clones alone and lacks a portion of them. The sample has about 180,000 clones, approximately 89% seen once; the top ten hold 4%. Sequences were obtained from peripheral blood. The receptors shown here come from a woman younger than 45 with acute or convalescent COVID-19.

The J gene is TRBJ2-1, the V gene TRBV6-5; TRBD2 matches 8 bases. Germline assignment: CDR1 MNHEY and CDR2 SVGAGI. The CDR3 runs to 14 residues. Germline trimming cut 7 bases from V and 6 bases from J; bases unmatched to any gene: 8. This CDR3 reads CASKGLVTSNEQFF. CDR3 sequence (DNA): TGTGCCAGCAAGGGACTAGTAACCTCCAATGAGCAGTTCTTC.

The V gene is TRBV2, the J gene TRBJ2-3, with D uncertain. V lost 6 bases and J lost 1, with 5 bases in between. The germline V gene encodes CDR1 SNHLY and CDR2 FYNNEI. The CDR3 has 12 residues. In DNA form, the CDR3 reads TGTGCCAGCAGCGAGCGCACAGATACGCAGTATTTT. Amino acid sequence: CASSERTDTQYF. Complete variable domain (other parts from reference TRBV2 and TRBJ2-3): EPEVTQTPSHQVTQMGQEVILRCVPISNHLYFYWYRQILGQKVEFLVSFYNNEISEKSEIFDDQFSVERPDGSNFTLKIRSTKLEDSAMYFCASSERTDTQYFGPGTRLTVL.

This clone appeared a few times. The rearrangement joins TRBV7-9 to TRBJ2-7; weak D call: TRBD2 (6 bases). Trimming took 5 bases from V and 3 from J, leaving 8 bases between them. Germline V gene sequence: CDR1 SEHNR, CDR2 FQNEAQ (reference sequence). The CDR3 is made up of 12 amino acids. The chain's CDR3 is CASSPGLYEQYF. The CDR3 DNA sequence: TGTGCCAGCAGCCCGGGACTCTACGAGCAGTACTTC.

This clone was seen once. V gene TRBV7-9 combines with J gene TRBJ1-1, with D unclear. CDR3 length equals 14 residues. Trimming removed 5 bases at V and 5 bases at J, with 15 bases between. The germline V gene encodes CDR1 SEHNR and CDR2 FQNEAQ (reference sequence). The CDR3 bases are TGTGCCAGCAGCCTATCTTTGGTCCAAACTGAAGCTTTCTTT. Its translation is CASSLSLVQTEAFF. Variable domain in full (rest from reference TRBV7-9 and TRBJ1-1): DTGVSQNPRHKITKRGQNVTFRCDPISEHNRLYWYRQTLGQGPEFLTYFQNEAQLEKSRLLSDRFSAERPKGSFSTLEIQRTEQGDSAMYLCASSLSLVQTEAFFGQGTRLTVV.

Only one count was recorded for this clone. The V call is TRBV3-1 (or the pseudogene TRBV3-2), the J call TRBJ2-1; the D is unclear. Trimming took 4 bases from V and 15 from J, leaving 16 bases between them. This CDR3 region has 12 residues. Germline loops: CDR1 LGHDT, CDR2 YNNKEL (reference sequence). Here the CDR3 DNA reads TGTGCCAGCAGCCTTCAGTCTAGTCGACCGTTCTTC. Amino acids: CASSLQSSRPFF.

This sequence joins TRBV5-1 and TRBJ1-2; 8 bases map to TRBD1. The CDR3 length is 16 residues. Trimming took 1 base from V and 3 from J; bases not matched to a gene: 8. Per germline, CDR1 SGHRS and CDR2 YFSETQ. The CDR3 loop is CASSLRGAGGDYGYTF. CDR3 coding DNA: TGCGCCAGCAGCTTGAGAGGGGCAGGGGGCGACTATGGCTACACCTTC.

The chain employs TRBV20-1 and TRBJ2-1; D is undetermined. CDR1 and CDR2 from the germline V gene are DFQATT and SNEGSKA (reference sequence). V lost 5 bases and J 7 bases, leaving 6 bases between the germline ends. The CDR3 spans 10 residues. In DNA, the CDR3 is TGCAGTGCTTTTCGGAATGAGCAGTTCTTC. This codes for CSAFRNEQFF.

J is TRBJ2-3 and V is TRBV3-1 (or the pseudogene TRBV3-2); D remains ambiguous. Germline V gene lookup returns CDR1 LGHDT and CDR2 YNNKEL (reference sequence). The length of the CDR3 is 14 residues. Trimming removed 3 bases at V and 2 bases at J, with 9 bases between. The CDR3 sequence: CASSQWQSTDTQYF. CDR3 in DNA: TGTGCCAGCAGCCAGTGGCAGTCCACAGATACGCAGTATTTT.